This TCR beta chain was identified during a study of beta chain features in type 1 diabetes. Study results and limitations: Naive, central memory and Treg TCRB repertoires seemed to resemble each other more closely in patients than they did in healthy donors.

In this sample, this clone turned up a few times. The antigen is not known. V trimming: 1 base; J trimming: 6 bases; junction bases outside the gene matches: 12. The CDR3 length is 16 residues. The germline gives CDR1 SGHRS, CDR2 YFSETQ. The authors took one heparinised blood draw, averaging approximately 110 mL, from each donor. Reverse transcription of all isolated RNA meant that expressed TCRB transcripts were sequenced. Clones were sequenced by immunoSEQ multiplex PCR, and TCRdb holds only the in-frame ones, with some missing. The repertoire holds 350,000 or so clones, with roughly 21% as singletons.

Sequencing was performed on naive CD4+ T cells from blood. V usage is TRBV5-1 and J usage is TRBJ1-2, with 7 bases identical to TRBD1. The clonotype originates from a woman aged 18-29 years in good health. The CDR3 loop reads CASSLSSAGGIDGYTF. The CDR3 DNA follows: TGCGCCAGCAGCTTGTCGAGTGCAGGGGGTATCGATGGCTACACCTTC.